The clone carrying this T cell receptor (beta chain) was observed a few times. The data are from a study of blood T cells in healthy people across ages. On the study more broadly: About one barcoded TCR beta cDNA was captured per two T cells.

CDR1 and CDR2 (germline): SGHTA, FQGTGA. J was trimmed by 7 bases and V by 5 bases; bases with no gene match: 9. This CDR3 spans 14 amino acids. Combining a sample-barcoded 5' primer with a J-beta primer mix, a second PCR ran for 7 to 11 cycles. Each cDNA molecule was tagged by a template-switch adaptor with 12 random nucleotides. TCRdb reprocessed the 5' RACE reads with MiXCR, giving one entry per CDR3 protein. The sample has just under 550,000 distinct CDR3 sequences; less than 25% are singletons. A minimum of 7 million PBMCs was isolated per sample. The same data also went into a second study, on T cells of mothers and their children. That report adds: Every mother produced more than 8.5 million TCR beta CDR3 reads, whereas every child provided several million.

This receptor was taken from a boy younger than 18 in good health. The specimen sequenced was blood. The chain couples TRBV7-3 to TRBJ1-2, with TRBD1 identical over 8 bases. CDR3 bases: TGTGCCAGCAGCCAAGGACAGGGAAGAGGTGGCTACACCTTC. Protein sequence: CASSQGQGRGGYTF.